One and the same sample provided the 29 T cell receptor beta chains below, sequenced in a study of cytomegalovirus exposure and HLA in healthy donors. The PCR had 60 Vbeta and 13 Jbeta primers. Generated by immunoSEQ multiplex PCR, the TCRdb table keeps only in-frame clones and is missing some. Here the sample table reports more than 95,000 clones. Sequenced sample: PBMCs. The receptor set was obtained from a middle-aged man in good health and CMV-seronegative.

V gene TRBV7-2 combines with J gene TRBJ2-3; 9 nucleotides align to TRBD2. Germline V gene sequence: CDR1 SGHTA, CDR2 FQGNSA. The ends lost 5 bases at V and 3 bases at J; junction bases unmatched: 9. There are 16 residues in the CDR3. The CDR3 protein is CASSRLSGGGTDTQYF. The CDR3 bases are TGTGCCAGCAGCCGGCTTAGCGGGGGTGGGACAGATACGCAGTATTTT.

This rearrangement joins TRBV21-1 to TRBJ2-3; TRBD1 is taken as the D call from the table, unchecked against the DNA. TRBV21-1 is a pseudogene locus. CDR3 size: 16 residues. This chain's CDR3 is CASSKVEQAYTDTQYF. The CDR3 nucleotides read TGTGCCAGCAGCAAGGTGGAACAGGCGTACACAGATACGCAGTATTTT.

The chain combines TRBV9 with TRBJ2-6; D gene uncertain. Germline V lookup: CDR1 SGDLS, CDR2 YYNGEE. This CDR3 has 13 amino acids. Trimming removed 7 bases at V and 4 bases at J, with 9 bases between. CDR3 in DNA: TGTGCCAGCGCACCGGTGGGGGCCAACGTCCTGACTTTC. Residues: CASAPVGANVLTF.

The chain employs TRBV7-2 and TRBJ1-2; a weak D match, TRBD1 (5 bases). Per the germline V gene, CDR1 is SGHTA and CDR2 is FQGNSA. The germline V and J ends were trimmed by 2 bases and 8 bases, with 15 bases remaining between them. CDR3 length equals 14 residues. The CDR3 nucleotides read TGTGCCAGCAGCTTATTGGGGCAGGGTGTGGGCTACACCTTC. Its translation is CASSLLGQGVGYTF.

The chain couples TRBV5-1 to TRBJ2-2, with 8 bases that match TRBD2. The CDR3 has 16 residues. Trimming removed 4 bases from V and 7 bases from J; junction bases left unmatched: 12. The V gene's germline CDR1 is SGHRS and CDR2 YFSETQ. CDR3 in DNA: TGCGCCAGCAGCACGACTAGCGTCCCCCAGGGCGGGGAGCTGTTTTTT. Protein sequence: CASSTTSVPQGGELFF. Full variable domain (remainder filled in from reference TRBV5-1 and TRBJ2-2): KAGVTQTPRYLIKTRGQQVTLSCSPISGHRSVSWYQQTPGQGLQFLFEYFSETQRNKGNFPGRFSGRQFSNSRSEMNVSTLELGDSALYLCASSTTSVPQGGELFFGEGSRLTVL.

The V and J genes are TRBV6-1 and TRBJ1-5; no definite D call. Per germline, CDR1 MNHNS and CDR2 SASEGT. V dropped 2 bases and J dropped 2 bases, with 10 bases sitting between them. This CDR3 contains 15 residues. The DNA for the CDR3 is TGTGCCAGCAGTGAATCCCTAACCGGCAATCAGCCCCAGCATTTT. Amino acids: CASSESLTGNQPQHF.

This sequence joins TRBV2 and TRBJ2-5, with 8 bases aligning to TRBD2. The DNA end is more similar to TRBJ2-7, so the J call may be wrong. CDR1 is SNHLY, CDR2 FYNNEI, per germline. This CDR3 has 12 residues. The DNA for the CDR3 is TGTGCCAGCAGCGTCACTAGCGGCGAGCAGTACTTC. Amino acid sequence: CASSVTSGEQYF.

V and J are TRBV7-2 and TRBJ2-2; 8 bases fit TRBD1. The CDR3 runs to 18 residues. The germline V gene has CDR1 SGHTA and CDR2 FQGNSA. With V trimmed by 5 bases and J by 2 bases, 13 bases remained unmatched. The DNA of the CDR3 is TGTGCCAGCAGCCCGGACCGACAGGGGTCAGTTAACACCGGGGAGCTGTTTTTT. It specifies CASSPDRQGSVNTGELFF.

This sequence joins TRBV5-1 and TRBJ2-6, with 8 positions matching TRBD2. CDR3 length equals 18 residues. V was pared by 4 bases and J by 0 bases, with 9 bases of the junction left unmatched. Germline CDR1 and CDR2: SGHRS and YFSETQ. Written as DNA, the CDR3 is TGCGCCAGCAGCCTAATACTAGCGGTTCTCTCTGGGGCCAACGTCCTGACTTTC. Translated, it gives CASSLILAVLSGANVLTF.

The rearrangement uses TRBV5-1 and TRBJ2-1, with 11 bases lining up with TRBD2. V dropped 0 bases and J dropped 7; count of bases not matched to a gene: 6. The length of the CDR3 is 16 residues. Germline CDR1 reads SGHRS; CDR2 reads YFSETQ. DNA for the CDR3: TGCGCCAGCAGCTTGGTGCTAGCGGGAGGAGGAAATGAGCAGTTCTTC. Encoded protein: CASSLVLAGGGNEQFF.

The rearrangement uses TRBV10-3 and TRBJ2-3; 9 bases are shared with TRBD1. The V segment lost 3 bases and the J segment 6 bases; nucleotides outside the gene matches: 4. The germline V gene has CDR1 ENHRY and CDR2 SYGVKD. The CDR3 is made up of 14 amino acids. The CDR3 sequence: CAISEGTGIDTQYF. The CDR3 DNA reads as TGTGCCATCAGTGAAGGGACAGGGATTGATACGCAGTATTTT.

This chain joins TRBV6-5 and TRBJ1-5; D not certain. Germline V gene lookup returns CDR1 MNHEY and CDR2 SVGAGI. V was clipped by 8 bases and J by 3 bases, with 11 bases between them. This CDR3 comprises 13 residues. CDR3: CASRGGINQPQHF. CDR3 DNA: TGTGCCAGCCGAGGCGGGATCAATCAGCCCCAGCATTTT.

The V and J genes are TRBV19 and TRBJ1-5, with D tentatively TRBD1 (5 bases). Germline CDR1 and CDR2: LNHDA and SQIVND (reference sequence). The V and J ends lost 11 bases and 0 bases respectively, with 11 bases between them. The CDR3 has 13 amino acids. The CDR3 DNA is TGTGCCGTCAGCAGGGATAGCAATCAGCCCCAGCATTTT. As protein: CAVSRDSNQPQHF.

The chain couples TRBV11-2 to TRBJ1-6; TRBD1 agrees at 9 bases. CDR1 is SGHAT, CDR2 FQNNGV, per germline. The V and J ends lost 2 bases and 6 bases, in that order; junction bases with no gene match: 2. This CDR3 is 15 amino acids long. CDR3 bases: TGTGCCAGCAGCTTATGGGGACAGGGTAATTCACCCCTCCACTTT. Protein: CASSLWGQGNSPLHF.

V usage is TRBV19 and J usage is TRBJ1-5; TRBD1 might be the D (6 bases). Trimming pared 8 bases from V and 4 bases from J, leaving 24 bases between. Germline loops: CDR1 LNHDA, CDR2 SQIVND (reference sequence). The CDR3 runs to 17 residues. This CDR3 reads CASGREQGRAWNQPQHF. Written as DNA, the CDR3 is TGTGCCAGTGGCCGGGAACAGGGACGGGCGTGGAATCAGCCCCAGCATTTT.

V gene TRBV25-1 combines with J gene TRBJ2-1, with D perhaps matching TRBD2 (6 bases). V was shortened by 3 bases and J by 7 bases, with 10 bases between the two germline ends. The CDR3 loop spans 13 amino acids. Germline-derived CDR1 and CDR2 are MGHDK and SYGVNS. In nucleotides, the CDR3 is TGTGCCAGCAGTGACGCGGGACGGAATGAGCAGTTCTTC. The encoded protein is CASSDAGRNEQFF. Full variable domain (outside the CDR3, taken from reference TRBV25-1 and TRBJ2-1): EADIYQTPRYLVIGTGKKITLECSQTMGHDKMYWYQQDPGMELHLIHYSYGVNSTEKGDLSSESTVSRIRTEHFPLTLESARPSHTSQYLCASSDAGRNEQFFGPGTRLTVL.

J is TRBJ2-1 and V is TRBV7-3, with TRBD2 matching over 14 bases. The CDR3 has 15 amino acids. J gave up 6 bases and V 2 bases, and 0 bases lay outside the gene matches. CDR1 is SGHTA and CDR2 is FQGTGA in the germline V gene. CDR3 DNA sequence: TGTGCCAGCAGCTTAGGGACTAGCGGGAGCAATGAGCAGTTCTTC. This codes for CASSLGTSGSNEQFF.

The chain links TRBV28 to TRBJ1-5, with a weak D call TRBD1 (6 bases). Germline V CDR1 and CDR2: MDHEN, SYDVKM. The CDR3 totals 15 residues. Deletions cut 7 bases from V and 6 bases from J, with 19 bases between. CDR3 bases: TGTGCCAGCACCCGGGTCGACAGGTACACTCAGCCCCAGCATTTT. Protein sequence: CASTRVDRYTQPQHF.

This rearrangement joins TRBV7-8 to TRBJ2-7; 14 nucleotides align to TRBD2. In germline, CDR1 is SGHVS, CDR2 FQNEAQ. V gave up 0 bases and J gave up 0 bases; unmatched junction bases: 4. This CDR3 comprises 18 residues. CDR3 loop: CASSLAGLAGVSSYEQYF. CDR3 nucleotide sequence: TGTGCCAGCAGCTTAGCGGGACTAGCGGGAGTGAGCTCCTACGAGCAGTACTTC.

The rearrangement links TRBV5-8 to TRBJ1-3, with a weak D call TRBD1 (6 bases). The CDR3 is 17 residues long. Germline V gene sequence: CDR1 SGHTS, CDR2 YDEGEE. Trimming removed 0 bases from V and 1 base from J, with 14 bases in between. In nucleotides, the CDR3 is TGTGCCAGCAGCTTGGAAAAAGGGGGTAGATCTGGAAACACCATATATTTT. Protein: CASSLEKGGRSGNTIYF.

Note on this clone: One end of the junction fails to match germline, which may point to a read error. J is TRBJ2-5 and V is TRBV7-9; 9 bases map to TRBD2. CDR3 length: 14 amino acids. The germline CDR1 and CDR2 sequences are SEHNR and FQNEAQ (reference sequence). This CDR3 is CASSVAGVSETQYF. In nucleotides, the CDR3 is TGTGCCAGCAGCGTAGCGGGAGTGTCGGAGACCCAGTACTTC.

This chain connects TRBV5-8 to TRBJ1-1; the D is unclear. Trimming removed 3 bases at V and 0 bases at J, with 18 bases between. The CDR3 contains 17 residues. The germline V gene has CDR1 SGHTS and CDR2 YDEGEE. CDR3 bases: TGTGCCAGCAGCTCCCTCTTCTCCGGACTGCTGAACACTGAAGCTTTCTTT. Its protein product is CASSSLFSGLLNTEAFF.

The chain is built from TRBV6-6 and TRBJ2-7; 15 bases are a match to TRBD2. CDR1 MNHNY and CDR2 SVGAGI come from the germline V gene (reference sequence). V was clipped by 7 bases and J by 4 bases; unmatched bases: 8. CDR3 length equals 16 residues. CDR3 residues: CASTPGLAGGVYEQYF. In nucleotides, the CDR3 is TGTGCCAGCACACCGGGACTAGCGGGAGGAGTGTACGAGCAGTACTTC.

This sequence joins TRBV29-1 and TRBJ2-5, with D possibly being TRBD2 (5 bases). V was trimmed by 6 bases and J by 2 bases, leaving 10 bases between them. CDR3 length: 12 amino acids. Per the germline V gene, CDR1 is SQVTM and CDR2 is ANQGSEA. DNA for the CDR3: TGCAGCGTCTTCAGCGGACAAGAGACCCAGTACTTC. This gives the protein CSVFSGQETQYF.

This chain connects TRBV5-6 to TRBJ1-5; D unresolved. CDR1 SGHDT and CDR2 YYEEEE come from the germline V gene. The V end was cut by 4 bases, the J end by 0 bases, with 5 bases between. This CDR3 is 13 amino acids long. The CDR3 DNA is TGTGCCAGCAGCCGTTATAGCAATCAGCCCCAGCATTTT. It is translated as CASSRYSNQPQHF.

V gene TRBV19 combines with J gene TRBJ1-2; TRBD1 agrees at 12 bases. CDR1 LNHDA and CDR2 SQIVND come from the germline V gene (reference sequence). The CDR3 has 15 residues. V lost 6 bases to trimming and J lost 4 bases; unmatched junction nucleotides: 6. Written as DNA, the CDR3 is TGTGCCAGTAGCAGGGGGACAGGGGGCGGCTATGGCTACACCTTC. Protein sequence: CASSRGTGGGYGYTF.

The chain carries TRBV6-5 and TRBJ2-7; the match to TRBD2 covers 8 bases. The germline V gene encodes CDR1 MNHEY and CDR2 SVGAGI. Trimming cost V 5 bases and J 12 bases; bases outside gene matches: 9. CDR3 size: 12 residues. DNA of the CDR3: TGTGCCAGCAGTGCCCGGGGGGGCTGGGGGTACTTC. Protein sequence: CASSARGGWGYF.

The chain combines TRBV10-2 with TRBJ2-5; a weak D match, TRBD1 (5 bases). TRBJ2-7 explains the end of the DNA better; the J call may be wrong. Germline V gives CDR1 WSHSY, CDR2 SAAADI. This CDR3 comprises 14 residues. The CDR3 bases are TGCGCCAGCAGTGAAGCAGGGCCTATCCACGAGCAGTACTTC. Amino acids: CASSEAGPIHEQYF.

J is TRBJ2-3 and V is TRBV7-3, with a possible D match to TRBD2 (5 bases). V shed 5 bases and J shed 0 bases, with 9 bases lying between them. Germline V lookup: CDR1 SGHTA, CDR2 FQGTGA. The CDR3 loop spans 14 amino acids. The CDR3 DNA sequence: TGTGCCAGCAGCAAAGCGGCTAGCACAGATACGCAGTATTTT. Translated, it gives CASSKAASTDTQYF.